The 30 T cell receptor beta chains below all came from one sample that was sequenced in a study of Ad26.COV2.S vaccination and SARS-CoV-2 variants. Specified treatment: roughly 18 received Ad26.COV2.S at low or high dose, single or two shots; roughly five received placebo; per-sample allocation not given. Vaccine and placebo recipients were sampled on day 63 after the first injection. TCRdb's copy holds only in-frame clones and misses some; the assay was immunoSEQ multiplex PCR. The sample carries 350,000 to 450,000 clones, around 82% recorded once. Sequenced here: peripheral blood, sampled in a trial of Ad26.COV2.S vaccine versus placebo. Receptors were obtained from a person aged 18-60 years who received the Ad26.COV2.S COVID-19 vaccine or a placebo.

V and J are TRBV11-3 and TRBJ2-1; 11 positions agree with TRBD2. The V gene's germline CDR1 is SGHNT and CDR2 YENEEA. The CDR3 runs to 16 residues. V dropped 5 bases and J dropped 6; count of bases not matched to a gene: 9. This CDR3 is CASSRSGTSGLNEQFF. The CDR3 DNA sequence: TGTGCCAGCAGCCGCTCCGGGACTAGCGGCCTCAATGAGCAGTTCTTC.

CDR3 DNA sequence: TGTGCCAGCAGCTACGGGTCATCCTACGAGCAGTACTTC. Translated: CASSYGSSYEQYF. The rearrangement uses TRBV11-2 and TRBJ2-7, with unresolved D. The germline V gene has CDR1 SGHAT and CDR2 FQNNGV. The CDR3 is made up of 13 amino acids. V lost 4 bases and J lost 1, with 8 bases in between.

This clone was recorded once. CDR3 sequence (DNA): TGCGCCAGCAGCTTATACTGGGTGTCAGAGACCCAGTACTTC. It specifies CASSLYWVSETQYF. The chain couples TRBV5-1 to TRBJ2-5; D is ambiguous. V was clipped by 2 bases and J by 4 bases, with 12 bases between them. The CDR3 totals 14 residues. Per germline, CDR1 SGHRS and CDR2 YFSETQ.

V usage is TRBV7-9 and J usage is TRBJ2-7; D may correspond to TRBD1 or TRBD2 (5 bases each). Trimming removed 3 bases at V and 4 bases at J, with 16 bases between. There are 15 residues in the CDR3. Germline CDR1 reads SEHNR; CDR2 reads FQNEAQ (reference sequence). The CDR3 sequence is CASSFMIRGAYEQYF. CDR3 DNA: TGTGCCAGCAGCTTCATGATCCGGGGCGCTTACGAGCAGTACTTC.

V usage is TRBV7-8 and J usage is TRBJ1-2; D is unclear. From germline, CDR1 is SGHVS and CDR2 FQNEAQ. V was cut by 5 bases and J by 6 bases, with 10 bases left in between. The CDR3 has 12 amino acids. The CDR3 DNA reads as TGTGCCAGCAGCCCAGTCTTCGATGGCTACACCTTC. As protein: CASSPVFDGYTF.

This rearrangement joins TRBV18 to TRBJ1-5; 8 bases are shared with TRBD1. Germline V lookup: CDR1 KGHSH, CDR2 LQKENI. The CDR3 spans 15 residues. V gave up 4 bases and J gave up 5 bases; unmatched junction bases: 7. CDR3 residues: CASSRESGGDQPQHF. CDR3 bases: TGTGCCAGCTCACGAGAGTCAGGGGGCGATCAGCCCCAGCATTTT. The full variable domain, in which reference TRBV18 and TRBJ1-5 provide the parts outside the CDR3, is NAGVMQNPRHLVRRRGQEARLRCSPMKGHSHVYWYRQLPEEGLKFMVYLQKENIIDESGMPKERFSAEFPKEGPSILRIQQVVRGDSAAYFCASSRESGGDQPQHFGDGTRLSIL.

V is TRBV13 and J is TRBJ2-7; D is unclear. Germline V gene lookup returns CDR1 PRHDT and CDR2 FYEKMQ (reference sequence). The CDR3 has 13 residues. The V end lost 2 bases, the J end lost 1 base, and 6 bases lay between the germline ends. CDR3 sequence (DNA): TGTGCCAGCAGCTTAAGCGCTTCCTACGAGCAGTACTTC. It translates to CASSLSASYEQYF.

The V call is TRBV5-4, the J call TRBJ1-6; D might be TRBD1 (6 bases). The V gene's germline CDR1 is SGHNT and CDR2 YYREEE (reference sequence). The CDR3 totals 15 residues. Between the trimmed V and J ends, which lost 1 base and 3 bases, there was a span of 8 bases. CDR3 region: CASSLHRDYNSPLHF. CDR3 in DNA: TGTGCCAGCAGCTTGCACAGGGACTATAATTCACCCCTCCACTTT.

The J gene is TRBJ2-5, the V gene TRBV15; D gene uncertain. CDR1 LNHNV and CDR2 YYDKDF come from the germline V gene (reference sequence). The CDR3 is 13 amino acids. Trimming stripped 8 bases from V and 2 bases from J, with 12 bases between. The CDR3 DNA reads TGTGCCACCGCAACGGGCTTACAAGAGACCCAGTACTTC. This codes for CATATGLQETQYF.

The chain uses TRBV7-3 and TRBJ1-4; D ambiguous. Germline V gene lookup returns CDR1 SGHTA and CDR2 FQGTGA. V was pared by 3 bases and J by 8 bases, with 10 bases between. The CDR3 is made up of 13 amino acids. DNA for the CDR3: TGTGCCAGCAGCTTCCGCCCGGGGGAAAAACTGTTTTTT. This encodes CASSFRPGEKLFF.

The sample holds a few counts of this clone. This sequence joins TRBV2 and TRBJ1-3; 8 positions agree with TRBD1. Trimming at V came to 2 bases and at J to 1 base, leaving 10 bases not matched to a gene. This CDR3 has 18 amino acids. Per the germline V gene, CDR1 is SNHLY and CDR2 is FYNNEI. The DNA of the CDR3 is TGTGCCAGCAGTGAAAGGAGGCGGACAGGGAGGTCTGGAAACACCATATATTTT. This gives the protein CASSERRRTGRSGNTIYF.

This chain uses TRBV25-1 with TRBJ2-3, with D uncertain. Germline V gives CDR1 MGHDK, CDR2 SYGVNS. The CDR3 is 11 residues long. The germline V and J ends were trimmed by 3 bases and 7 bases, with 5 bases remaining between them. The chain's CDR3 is CASSEGYTQYF. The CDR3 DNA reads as TGTGCCAGCAGTGAGGGGTATACGCAGTATTTT.

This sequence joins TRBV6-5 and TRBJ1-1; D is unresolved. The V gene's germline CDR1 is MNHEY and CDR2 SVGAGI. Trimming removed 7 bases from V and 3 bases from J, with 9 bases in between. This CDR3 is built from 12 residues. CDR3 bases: TGTGCCAGCATGCCTCAAGACACTGAAGCTTTCTTT. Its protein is CASMPQDTEAFF.

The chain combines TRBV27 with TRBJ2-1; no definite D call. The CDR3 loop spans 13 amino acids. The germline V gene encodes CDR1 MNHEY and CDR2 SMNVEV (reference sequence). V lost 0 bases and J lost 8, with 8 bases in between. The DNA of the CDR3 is TGTGCCAGCAGTTTATCGGTAGCTCATGAGCAGTTCTTC. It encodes CASSLSVAHEQFF.

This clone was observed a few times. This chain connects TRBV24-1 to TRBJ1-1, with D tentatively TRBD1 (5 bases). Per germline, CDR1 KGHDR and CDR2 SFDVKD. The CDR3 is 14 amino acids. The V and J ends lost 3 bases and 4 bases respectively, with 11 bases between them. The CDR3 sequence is CATSDTPQGTEAFF. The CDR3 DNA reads TGTGCCACCAGTGATACCCCCCAGGGCACTGAAGCTTTCTTT.

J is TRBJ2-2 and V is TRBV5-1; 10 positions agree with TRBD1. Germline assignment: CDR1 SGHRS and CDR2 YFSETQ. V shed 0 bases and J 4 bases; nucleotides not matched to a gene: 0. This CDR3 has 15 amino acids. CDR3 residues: CASSLGTGGTGELFF. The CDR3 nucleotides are TGCGCCAGCAGCTTGGGGACAGGGGGCACCGGGGAGCTGTTTTTT. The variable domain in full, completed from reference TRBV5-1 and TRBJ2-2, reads KAGVTQTPRYLIKTRGQQVTLSCSPISGHRSVSWYQQTPGQGLQFLFEYFSETQRNKGNFPGRFSGRQFSNSRSEMNVSTLELGDSALYLCASSLGTGGTGELFFGEGSRLTVL.

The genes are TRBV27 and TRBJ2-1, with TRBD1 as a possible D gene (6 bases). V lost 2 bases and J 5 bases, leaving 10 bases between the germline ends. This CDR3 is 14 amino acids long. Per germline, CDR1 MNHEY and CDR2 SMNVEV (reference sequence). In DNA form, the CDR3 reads TGTGCCAGCAGTTTACAGGGGCGGAACAATGAGCAGTTCTTC. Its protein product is CASSLQGRNNEQFF.

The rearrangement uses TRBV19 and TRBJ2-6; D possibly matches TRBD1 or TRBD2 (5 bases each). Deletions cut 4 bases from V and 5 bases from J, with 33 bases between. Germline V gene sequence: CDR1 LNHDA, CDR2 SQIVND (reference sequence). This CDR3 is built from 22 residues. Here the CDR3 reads CASSKMGDARSRGSRWANVLTF. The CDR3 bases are TGTGCCAGTAGTAAGATGGGGGACGCGAGATCCCGTGGGTCCCGCTGGGCCAACGTCCTGACTTTC.

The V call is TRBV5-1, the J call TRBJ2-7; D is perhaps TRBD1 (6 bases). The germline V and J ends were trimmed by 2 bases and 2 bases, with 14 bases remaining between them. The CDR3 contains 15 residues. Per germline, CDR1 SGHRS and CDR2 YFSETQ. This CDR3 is CASSLEAGAPYEQYF. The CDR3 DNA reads TGCGCCAGCAGCTTAGAGGCAGGGGCACCCTACGAGCAGTACTTC.

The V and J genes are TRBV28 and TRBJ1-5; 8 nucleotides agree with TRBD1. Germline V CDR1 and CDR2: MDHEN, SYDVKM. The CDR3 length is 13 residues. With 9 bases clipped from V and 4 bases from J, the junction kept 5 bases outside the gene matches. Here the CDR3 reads CASTDRANQPQHF. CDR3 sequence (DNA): TGTGCCAGTACGGACAGGGCGAATCAGCCCCAGCATTTT. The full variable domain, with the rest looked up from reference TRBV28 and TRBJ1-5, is DVKVTQSSRYLVKRTGEKVFLECVQDMDHENMFWYRQDPGLGLRLIYFSYDVKMKEKGDIPEGYSVSREKKERFSLILESASTNQTSMYLCASTDRANQPQHFGDGTRLSIL.

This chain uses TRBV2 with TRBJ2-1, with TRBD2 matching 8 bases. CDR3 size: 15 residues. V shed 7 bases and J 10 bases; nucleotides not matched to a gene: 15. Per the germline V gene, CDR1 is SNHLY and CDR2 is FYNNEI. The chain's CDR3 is CASNGLGGGGEEQFF. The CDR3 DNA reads TGTGCCAGCAACGGACTCGGGGGGGGCGGGGAGGAGCAGTTCTTC.

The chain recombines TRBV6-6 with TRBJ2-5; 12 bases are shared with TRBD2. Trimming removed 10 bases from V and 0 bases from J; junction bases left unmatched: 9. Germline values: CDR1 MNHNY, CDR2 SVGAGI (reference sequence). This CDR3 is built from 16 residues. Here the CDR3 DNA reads TGTGCCACTCGACTAGCGGGGGCCCCCTACCAAGAGACCCAGTACTTC. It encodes CATRLAGAPYQETQYF.

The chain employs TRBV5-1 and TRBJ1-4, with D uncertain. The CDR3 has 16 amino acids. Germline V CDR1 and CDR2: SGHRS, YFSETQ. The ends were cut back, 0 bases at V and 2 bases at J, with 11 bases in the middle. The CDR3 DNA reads TGCGCCAGCAGCTTGGGATTGACAACTACTAATGAAAAACTGTTTTTT. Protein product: CASSLGLTTTNEKLFF.

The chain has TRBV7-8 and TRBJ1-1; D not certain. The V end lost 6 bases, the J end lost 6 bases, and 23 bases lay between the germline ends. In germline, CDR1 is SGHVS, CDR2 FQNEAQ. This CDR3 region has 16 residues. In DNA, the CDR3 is TGTGCCAGCAGTCCGCTCCCACTCGGGGTTGGGGCTGAAGCTTTCTTT. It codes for CASSPLPLGVGAEAFF.

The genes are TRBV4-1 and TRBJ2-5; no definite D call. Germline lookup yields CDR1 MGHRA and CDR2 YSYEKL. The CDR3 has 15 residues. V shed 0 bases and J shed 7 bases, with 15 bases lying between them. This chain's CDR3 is CASSQEVGRSATQYF. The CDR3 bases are TGCGCCAGCAGCCAAGAAGTAGGACGTTCGGCGACCCAGTACTTC.

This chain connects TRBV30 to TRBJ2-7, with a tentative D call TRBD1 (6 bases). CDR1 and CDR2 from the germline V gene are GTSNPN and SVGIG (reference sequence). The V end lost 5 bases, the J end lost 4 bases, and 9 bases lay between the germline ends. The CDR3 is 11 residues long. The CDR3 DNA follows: TGTGCCTGGGGGACACCATACGAGCAGTACTTC. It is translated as CAWGTPYEQYF.

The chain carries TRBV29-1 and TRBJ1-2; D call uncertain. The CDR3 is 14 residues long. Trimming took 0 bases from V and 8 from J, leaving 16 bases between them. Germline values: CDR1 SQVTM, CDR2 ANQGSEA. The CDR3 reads CSVEDSVGPRGYTF. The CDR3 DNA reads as TGCAGCGTTGAAGATTCCGTCGGACCGAGGGGCTACACCTTC.

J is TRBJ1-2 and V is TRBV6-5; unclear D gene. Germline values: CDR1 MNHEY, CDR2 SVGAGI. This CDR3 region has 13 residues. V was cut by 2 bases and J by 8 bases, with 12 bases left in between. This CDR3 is CASSYGLSSGYTF. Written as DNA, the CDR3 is TGTGCCAGCAGTTACGGGCTTTCCTCGGGCTACACCTTC.

The CDR3 DNA reads as TGTGCCAGCAGCTTAGGATGGAGCGGGGTGGAAAACATTCAGTACTTC. Encoded protein: CASSLGWSGVENIQYF. The chain combines TRBV7-2 with TRBJ2-4; 7 bases are shared with TRBD2. Per the germline V gene, CDR1 is SGHTA and CDR2 is FQGNSA. There are 16 residues in the CDR3. V was clipped by 1 base and J by 5 bases; unmatched bases: 8. The complete variable domain, with remaining parts taken from reference TRBV7-2 and TRBJ2-4, reads GAGVSQSPSNKVTEKGKDVELRCDPISGHTALYWYRQSLGQGLEFLIYFQGNSAPDKSGLPSDRFSAERTGGSVSTLTIQRTQQEDSAVYLCASSLGWSGVENIQYFGAGTRLSVL.

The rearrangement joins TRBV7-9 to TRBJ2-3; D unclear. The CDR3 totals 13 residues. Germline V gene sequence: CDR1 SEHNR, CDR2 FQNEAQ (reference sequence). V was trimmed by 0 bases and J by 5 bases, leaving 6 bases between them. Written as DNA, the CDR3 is TGTGCCAGCAGCTTAGCGTTGGGAGATACGCAGTATTTT. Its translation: CASSLALGDTQYF.